The 25 T cell receptor beta chains presented below share a single source sample, sequenced in a study of PD-1 blockade in classical Hodgkin lymphoma (dated by TCRdb to 2020 to 2022). What this sample's time point label stands for: cycle 4 day 1 (C4D1), after 6 weeks of nivolumab. Every trial patient had relapsed after autologous stem cell transplantation, and cohorts A, B and C differed in prior brentuximab vedotin exposure. To prepare the library, the immunoSEQ multiplex PCR assay was applied. Imported from immuneACCESS, the table was reduced by TCRdb to in-frame sequences with V and J called. These copies leave out some clones; in studies compared against another copy, an unresolved V gene accounts for under half, and the cause of the remainder is not known. This sample comprises about 90,000 clones, over 80% of them detected only once. About 17% of the sample is taken by the ten largest. Sample: peripheral blood mononuclear cells (PBMCs), taken before the fourth cycle of nivolumab. These receptors originate from a human donor with classical Hodgkin lymphoma.

The V call is TRBV19, the J call TRBJ2-5, with 9 bases aligning to TRBD1. The V and J ends lost 5 bases and 1 base, in that order; junction bases with no gene match: 5. This CDR3 region has 15 residues. Germline lookup yields CDR1 LNHDA and CDR2 SQIVND (reference sequence). The DNA of the CDR3 is TGTGCCAGTAGTCTGGGACAGGGCTCCCAAGAGACCCAGTACTTC. Amino acid sequence: CASSLGQGSQETQYF.

The V gene is TRBV7-2, the J gene TRBJ1-2; TRBD1 might be the D (5 bases). Germline V gene data show CDR1 as SGHTA and CDR2 as FQGNSA. The CDR3 loop spans 14 amino acids. The V gene lost 1 base and the J gene lost 2 bases, with 8 bases spanning the gap. The CDR3 DNA sequence: TGTGCCAGCAGCTTAGTCCCAGGGAACTATGGCTACACCTTC. Encoded protein: CASSLVPGNYGYTF.

This clone has only a few counts. The chain couples TRBV23-1 to TRBJ1-4; D remains ambiguous. TRBV23-1 is filed as an ORF, its function uncertain. The CDR3 consists of 14 residues. V was trimmed by 0 bases and J by 6 bases, leaving 8 bases between them. The CDR3 is CASSQSRADEKLFF. The CDR3 region has the DNA TGCGCCAGCAGTCAATCAAGGGCAGATGAAAAACTGTTTTTT.

The rearrangement uses TRBV7-9 and TRBJ2-3; D remains ambiguous. Germline V lookup: CDR1 SEHNR, CDR2 FQNEAQ (reference sequence). The length of the CDR3 is 15 residues. V was trimmed by 1 base and J by 1 base, leaving 9 bases between them. CDR3 nucleotides: TGTGCCAGCAGCTTAGTCGCCGGGCGCACAGATACGCAGTATTTT. It encodes CASSLVAGRTDTQYF.

This chain uses TRBV10-3 with TRBJ1-1; D not resolved. Trimming took 2 bases from V and 2 from J, leaving 0 bases between them. Looked up from germline, CDR1 is ENHRY and CDR2 is SYGVKD. CDR3 length: 11 amino acids. The CDR3 DNA is TGTGCCATCAGTGAGAACACTGAAGCTTTCTTT. Translating gives CAISENTEAFF.

The chain links TRBV28 to TRBJ2-5; D may be TRBD2 (6 bases). Germline loops: CDR1 MDHEN, CDR2 SYDVKM. Trimming stripped 3 bases from V and 9 bases from J, with 17 bases between. This CDR3 region has 14 residues. DNA for the CDR3: TGTGCCAGCAGTTTTTTTAGCGGAGTAGGCTCCCAGTACTTC. Translating it yields CASSFFSGVGSQYF.

The chain employs TRBV28 and TRBJ1-1; 9 nucleotides agree with TRBD1. CDR1 and CDR2 from the germline V gene are MDHEN and SYDVKM. The CDR3 extends over 14 amino acids. V shed 6 bases, J shed 11 bases, and the junction held 13 bases outside the gene matches. CDR3 protein: CASSSGTGNFYAFF. The CDR3 DNA reads TGTGCCAGCAGCTCCGGGACAGGGAATTTTTACGCTTTCTTT.

In this sample, this clone turned up many times. The chain joins TRBV19 to TRBJ2-5; no clear D gene. V lost 4 bases, J lost 4 bases, and 13 bases lay in between. The germline V gene has CDR1 LNHDA and CDR2 SQIVND (reference sequence). The length of the CDR3 is 14 residues. The CDR3 reads CASSKSGIGETQYF. In DNA form, the CDR3 reads TGTGCCAGTAGTAAGTCAGGCATTGGAGAGACCCAGTACTTC.

This chain connects TRBV29-1 to TRBJ1-1; D is possibly TRBD1 (5 bases). The V gene lost 4 bases and the J gene lost 8 bases, with 8 bases spanning the gap. Germline V gene sequence: CDR1 SQVTM, CDR2 ANQGSEA. The CDR3 spans 10 residues. The CDR3 region is CSVGGGEAFF. The CDR3 nucleotides are TGCAGCGTTGGGGGGGGAGAAGCTTTCTTT.

This chain links TRBV28 with TRBJ2-7; possible D gene TRBD1, 5 bases. This CDR3 comprises 13 residues. Per germline, CDR1 MDHEN and CDR2 SYDVKM. Trimming pared 5 bases from V and 6 bases from J, leaving 14 bases between. CDR3 sequence reads: CASSPWAGSEQYF. DNA of the CDR3: TGTGCCAGCAGTCCTTGGGCAGGGTCCGAGCAGTACTTC.

This chain links TRBV12-5 with TRBJ2-1; a possible D gene is TRBD2 (6 bases). This CDR3 spans 15 amino acids. V dropped 8 bases and J dropped 0 bases, with 14 bases sitting between them. In germline, CDR1 is LGHNT, CDR2 FRNRAP. CDR3 nucleotides: TGTGCTAGTAAAAGGGACTCCGGCTCCTACAATGAGCAGTTCTTC. This sequence encodes CASKRDSGSYNEQFF.

The rearrangement joins TRBV18 to TRBJ2-6; D is unclear. V lost 2 bases, J lost 0 bases, and 17 bases lay in between. This CDR3 has 19 amino acids. Germline-derived CDR1 and CDR2 are KGHSH and LQKENI. The CDR3 DNA follows: TGTGCCAGCTCACCAGTGGCCGCAGGTTTGGGCTCTGGGGCCAACGTCCTGACTTTC. Its protein is CASSPVAAGLGSGANVLTF.

This rearrangement joins TRBV5-1 to TRBJ2-3; 9 bases match TRBD2. With 2 bases clipped from V and 2 bases from J, the junction kept 9 bases outside the gene matches. CDR3 length equals 17 residues. CDR1 SGHRS and CDR2 YFSETQ come from the germline V gene. The CDR3 protein is CASSFNRAGGDTDTQYF. The CDR3 nucleotides read TGCGCCAGCAGCTTCAACCGAGCGGGAGGCGACACAGATACGCAGTATTTT.

This chain joins TRBV2 and TRBJ2-7, with D possibly matching TRBD1 (6 bases). Deletions cut 8 bases from V and 0 bases from J, with 14 bases between. The CDR3 totals 14 residues. Germline CDR1 reads SNHLY; CDR2 reads FYNNEI. CDR3 sequence: CASFRDTDSYEQYF. In DNA, the CDR3 is TGTGCCAGCTTCCGGGACACCGACTCCTACGAGCAGTACTTC.

The DNA of the CDR3 is TGCAGCGTTGATGCAGGGGGCAACACCGGGGAGCTGTTTTTT. Its protein is CSVDAGGNTGELFF. The V and J genes are TRBV29-1 and TRBJ2-2; 8 nucleotides align to TRBD1. The germline V gene has CDR1 SQVTM and CDR2 ANQGSEA. V was clipped by 3 bases and J by 2 bases; unmatched bases: 2. CDR3 length equals 14 residues.

CDR3 amino acids: CASSRTQGSPYEQYF. CDR3 DNA sequence: TGTGCCAGCAGCCGGACACAGGGTTCTCCCTACGAGCAGTACTTC. The chain employs TRBV7-2 and TRBJ2-7; D might be TRBD1 (6 bases). Between the trimmed V and J ends, which lost 5 bases and 2 bases, there was a span of 16 bases. CDR3 length equals 15 residues. CDR1 and CDR2 (germline): SGHTA, FQGNSA.

V and J are TRBV2 and TRBJ2-7, with 13 bases that match TRBD2. Germline V gene lookup returns CDR1 SNHLY and CDR2 FYNNEI. V trimming: 6 bases; J trimming: 7 bases; junction bases outside the gene matches: 6. This CDR3 has 14 amino acids. For the CDR3, the DNA is TGTGCCAGCAGAGGACTAGCGGGAGTAGGTGAGCAGTACTTC. Protein sequence: CASRGLAGVGEQYF.

This chain joins TRBV28 and TRBJ2-5, with TRBD2 matching over 12 bases. After removal of 0 bases from V and 3 bases from J, the junction contained 5 bases not matched to a gene. Germline assignment: CDR1 MDHEN and CDR2 SYDVKM. The CDR3 length is 17 residues. The CDR3 nucleotides read TGTGCCAGCAGTTTATGGGGAGGACTAGCGGGGAAAGAGACCCAGTACTTC. It codes for CASSLWGGLAGKETQYF.

The V call is TRBV5-6, the J call TRBJ2-2; possibly TRBD1 for D (6 bases). Germline assignment: CDR1 SGHDT and CDR2 YYEEEE. Trimming removed 2 bases from V and 6 bases from J, with 11 bases in between. This CDR3 has 14 residues. The CDR3 nucleotides are TGTGCCAGCAGCTTTATTAACAGGGCCGGGGAGCTGTTTTTT. Residues: CASSFINRAGELFF.

In its sample, this clone was seen a few times. The CDR3 bases are TGTGCCAGCAGCTTTTATAGCAATCAGCCCCAGCATTTT. This sequence encodes CASSFYSNQPQHF. This chain connects TRBV5-8 to TRBJ1-5, with unresolved D. The CDR3 loop spans 13 amino acids. The germline gives CDR1 SGHTS, CDR2 YDEGEE. Trimming stripped 2 bases from V and 0 bases from J, with 3 bases between.

The count of this clone is one. CDR3 amino acids: CATSRRTGGAEQYF. Written as DNA, the CDR3 is TGTGCCACCAGCAGGAGGACAGGGGGGGCCGAGCAGTACTTC. The chain uses TRBV15 and TRBJ2-7, with 10 bases aligning to TRBD1. Germline CDR1 LNHNV, CDR2 YYDKDF (reference sequence). Losses at the gene ends were 3 bases for V and 6 bases for J; bases not matched to a gene: 5. This CDR3 has 14 residues. Combining the CDR3 with reference TRBV15 and TRBJ2-7 gives the whole variable domain DAMVIQNPRYQVTQFGKPVTLSCSQTLNHNVMYWYQQKSSQAPKLLFHYYDKDFNNEADTPDNFQSRRPNTSFCFLDIRSPGLGDTAMYLCATSRRTGGAEQYFGPGTRLTVT.

A single count supports this clone. V is TRBV19 and J is TRBJ2-3; D gene uncertain. Trimming pared 6 bases from V and 4 bases from J, leaving 11 bases between. This CDR3 is built from 13 residues. Germline V gene lookup returns CDR1 LNHDA and CDR2 SQIVND (reference sequence). CDR3 sequence: CASSRMDPDTQYF. The DNA for the CDR3 is TGTGCCAGTAGCAGGATGGATCCAGATACGCAGTATTTT.

The chain links TRBV9 to TRBJ2-1; 7 bases line up with TRBD2. CDR1 and CDR2 (germline): SGDLS, YYNGEE. The CDR3 totals 15 residues. After removal of 4 bases from V and 4 bases from J, the junction contained 8 bases not matched to a gene. CDR3 bases: TGTGCCAGCAGCCCCTGGAGCGGGGCGTACAATGAGCAGTTCTTC. As protein: CASSPWSGAYNEQFF.

This chain joins TRBV5-4 and TRBJ2-1, with D perhaps TRBD2 (7 bases). V shed 6 bases and J shed 7 bases, with 23 bases lying between them. The CDR3 length is 16 residues. In germline, CDR1 is SGHNT, CDR2 YYREEE (reference sequence). DNA of the CDR3: TGTGCCAGCACCATTGGGAGGGGGAGCCTTGGGAATGAGCAGTTCTTC. It translates to CASTIGRGSLGNEQFF.

The rearrangement joins TRBV2 to TRBJ1-1; TRBD1 might be the D (5 bases). V was clipped by 10 bases and J by 1 base, with 13 bases between them. CDR3 length: 13 residues. Germline V gene sequence: CDR1 SNHLY, CDR2 FYNNEI. The CDR3 region has the DNA TGTGCCAACCAGGGTCGGACGAACACTGAAGCTTTCTTT. Encoded protein: CANQGRTNTEAFF.